These 5 T cell receptor beta chains came from one sample sequenced in a study of blood T cell repertoires in COVID-19. The table came from immunoSEQ multiplex PCR; TCRdb's copy has only in-frame clones and leaves some out. This table holds about 370,000 clones, roughly nine tenths found once. Material for sequencing was PBMCs or T cells enriched from blood (not recorded which). The receptors were sampled from a man in his late teens or twenties who had recovered from COVID-19.

J is TRBJ1-5 and V is TRBV5-5, with 9 bases fitting TRBD1. The junction had 12 bases not matched to a gene; V was cut back by 4 bases and J by 7 bases. Germline CDR1 and CDR2: SGHKS and YYEKEE (reference sequence). The CDR3 runs to 16 residues. The CDR3 loop reads CASSLKIQGAQQPQHF. Written as DNA, the CDR3 is TGTGCCAGCAGCCTGAAAATACAGGGGGCTCAACAGCCCCAGCATTTT.

The chain has TRBV28 and TRBJ1-2; D is possibly TRBD1 (6 bases). Germline values: CDR1 MDHEN, CDR2 SYDVKM. The V end was cut by 7 bases, the J end by 2 bases, with 20 bases between. This CDR3 is 16 amino acids long. The CDR3 reads CASIPSATRGNYGYTF. The CDR3 coding sequence is TGTGCCAGCATCCCTTCGGCTACCAGGGGAAACTATGGCTACACCTTC.

V gene TRBV28 combines with J gene TRBJ2-4; 10 nucleotides align to TRBD1. CDR3 length: 16 amino acids. Germline trimming cut 9 bases from V and 4 bases from J; bases unmatched to any gene: 12. In germline, CDR1 is MDHEN, CDR2 SYDVKM. Written as DNA, the CDR3 is TGTGCCAGTTCGACAGGGGGCGCTCTGGCAAAAAACATTCAGTACTTC. This sequence encodes CASSTGGALAKNIQYF. The full variable domain, completed using reference TRBV28 and TRBJ2-4, is DVKVTQSSRYLVKRTGEKVFLECVQDMDHENMFWYRQDPGLGLRLIYFSYDVKMKEKGDIPEGYSVSREKKERFSLILESASTNQTSMYLCASSTGGALAKNIQYFGAGTRLSVL.

The chain couples TRBV6-6 to TRBJ1-1; weak D call: TRBD1 (6 bases). The CDR3 covers 13 residues. V lost 8 bases, J lost 6 bases, and 16 bases lay in between. From germline, CDR1 is MNHNY and CDR2 SVGAGI (reference sequence). The CDR3 DNA follows: TGTGCCAGCGTAGGAAAGGGGGTCGCTGAAGCTTTCTTT. The encoded protein is CASVGKGVAEAFF.

This chain connects TRBV7-6 to TRBJ1-5; a possible D gene is TRBD1 (6 bases). Trimming pared 1 base from V and 1 base from J, leaving 8 bases between. Germline CDR1 and CDR2: SGHVS and FNYEAQ. The CDR3 consists of 15 residues. CDR3 sequence reads: CASSLVQGSNQPQHF. DNA of the CDR3: TGTGCCAGCAGCTTAGTCCAGGGGAGCAATCAGCCCCAGCATTTT.